The 23 T cell receptor beta chains reported below all come from one sample, sequenced in a study of blood T cell repertoires in COVID-19. Libraries were prepared by immunoSEQ multiplex PCR; TCRdb keeps only in-frame clonotypes and omits some of them. Of 300,000 to 400,000 clones listed, approximately 88% are singletons. The sample was PBMCs or T cells enriched from blood (not recorded which). The receptor set was obtained from a man aged 30 to 45 who had recovered from COVID-19.

J is TRBJ2-7 and V is TRBV6-4; D is possibly TRBD2 (5 bases). The V end lost 0 bases, the J end lost 12 bases, and 21 bases lay between the germline ends. Germline V lookup: CDR1 MRHNA, CDR2 SNTAGT. The CDR3 is made up of 15 amino acids. CDR3 loop: CASSDSKPEGLSRYF. As DNA, the CDR3 is TGTGCCAGCAGTGACTCGAAACCCGAGGGCCTATCTCGGTACTTC.

The genes are TRBV12-5 and TRBJ1-1; tentative D call: TRBD1 (6 bases). Trimming left V 7 bases short and J 0 bases short, with 27 bases between. The CDR3 has 19 residues. Germline assignment: CDR1 LGHNT and CDR2 FRNRAP. The CDR3 protein is CASENRASGFVKMNTEAFF. The CDR3 nucleotides are TGTGCTAGTGAGAACAGGGCCTCCGGTTTTGTAAAGATGAACACTGAAGCTTTCTTT. Based on the CDR3 plus reference TRBV12-5 and TRBJ1-1, the full variable domain is DARVTQTPRHKVTEMGQEVTMRCQPILGHNTVFWYRQTMMQGLELLAYFRNRAPLDDSGMPKDRFSAEMPDATLATLKIQPSEPRDSAVYFCASENRASGFVKMNTEAFFGQGTRLTVV.

This CDR3 reads CASSSGQAPNEQFF. The CDR3 DNA reads as TGCGCCAGCAGCTCGGGACAGGCCCCCAATGAGCAGTTCTTC. This chain joins TRBV5-1 and TRBJ2-1, with 8 bases lining up with TRBD1. V shed 3 bases and J 6 bases; nucleotides not matched to a gene: 5. Germline V gene data show CDR1 as SGHRS and CDR2 as YFSETQ. This CDR3 contains 14 residues.

This chain joins TRBV7-9 and TRBJ1-4, with TRBD1 as a possible D gene (5 bases). The CDR3 is 17 amino acids. Germline CDR1 and CDR2: SEHNR and FQNEAQ (reference sequence). V lost 4 bases and J lost 4, with 19 bases in between. The CDR3 DNA follows: TGTGCCAGCAGCTCCCCGCCGAGTGACAGAAATAATGAAAAACTGTTTTTT. It codes for CASSSPPSDRNNEKLFF.

The chain has TRBV7-2 and TRBJ2-3, with 8 bases identical to TRBD2. This CDR3 region has 15 residues. Per the germline V gene, CDR1 is SGHTA and CDR2 is FQGNSA. V trimming: 4 bases; J trimming: 5 bases; junction bases outside the gene matches: 8. The CDR3 protein is CASSSSGGPQDTQYF. In nucleotides, the CDR3 is TGTGCCAGCAGCTCCTCGGGGGGGCCTCAAGATACGCAGTATTTT.

V usage is TRBV4-2 and J usage is TRBJ2-7; the match to TRBD1 covers 8 bases. Trimming cost V 1 base and J 4 bases; bases outside gene matches: 6. The germline CDR1 and CDR2 sequences are LGHNA and YNFKEQ. CDR3 length: 15 amino acids. The CDR3 here is CASSQGWTGLYEQYF. CDR3 DNA: TGTGCCAGCAGCCAAGGTTGGACAGGGCTGTACGAGCAGTACTTC.

This clone has just a few counts. The chain uses TRBV5-1 and TRBJ2-7; 11 bases agree with TRBD1. Germline CDR1 SGHRS, CDR2 YFSETQ. The CDR3 loop spans 14 amino acids. The V segment lost 3 bases and the J segment 6 bases; nucleotides outside the gene matches: 5. The CDR3 DNA reads TGCGCCAGCAGCTCAACCGGGACAGGGGGCGAGCAGTACTTC. Encoded protein: CASSSTGTGGEQYF.

V and J are TRBV19 and TRBJ1-1, with a possible D match to TRBD1 (6 bases). V was cut by 6 bases and J by 4 bases, with 15 bases left in between. This CDR3 is built from 14 residues. Germline V gives CDR1 LNHDA, CDR2 SQIVND (reference sequence). CDR3 amino acids: CASSFGQPVTEAFF. The CDR3, as DNA: TGTGCCAGTAGCTTTGGACAGCCGGTCACTGAAGCTTTCTTT.

The rearrangement uses TRBV11-2 and TRBJ1-6; D might be TRBD1 (5 bases). The V gene lost 2 bases and the J gene lost 4 bases, with 15 bases spanning the gap. The CDR3 loop spans 17 amino acids. The germline gives CDR1 SGHAT, CDR2 FQNNGV. Written as DNA, the CDR3 is TGTGCCAGCAGCTTATCTCTGGGGCAGAGATATAATTCACCCCTCCACTTT. This encodes CASSLSLGQRYNSPLHF.

J is TRBJ2-1 and V is TRBV28; TRBD1 matches at 9 bases. Germline assignment: CDR1 MDHEN and CDR2 SYDVKM. CDR3 length: 15 residues. V lost 3 bases and J lost 5; bases outside the gene matches: 5. Written as DNA, the CDR3 is TGTGCCAGCAGTTTGCCCGGGACAGGGCACAATGAGCAGTTCTTC. It translates to CASSLPGTGHNEQFF.

The V gene is TRBV7-2, the J gene TRBJ2-3; TRBD2 might be the D (6 bases). CDR1 is SGHTA, CDR2 FQGNSA, per germline. The CDR3 is 16 residues long. Trimming pared 2 bases from V and 0 bases from J, leaving 12 bases between. CDR3: CASSLRGAGSTDTQYF. In DNA, the CDR3 is TGTGCCAGCAGCTTACGCGGGGCAGGTAGCACAGATACGCAGTATTTT.

The J gene is TRBJ2-7, the V gene TRBV3-1 (or the pseudogene TRBV3-2); 15 bases are shared with TRBD2. The CDR3 has 17 amino acids. The germline gives CDR1 LGHDT, CDR2 YNNKEL (reference sequence). V was pared by 0 bases and J by 4 bases, with 4 bases of the junction left unmatched. The CDR3 loop is CASSQEGTSGGWYEQYF. CDR3 in DNA: TGTGCCAGCAGCCAAGAGGGGACTAGCGGGGGGTGGTACGAGCAGTACTTC.

This clone was detected a few times. V and J are TRBV6-5 and TRBJ2-2, with D possibly being TRBD2 (5 bases). The germline gives CDR1 MNHEY, CDR2 SVGAGI. The CDR3 spans 12 residues. Trimming left V 8 bases short and J 4 bases short, with 8 bases between. In DNA form, the CDR3 reads TGTGCCAGCCTCGGAGGCACCGGGGAGCTGTTTTTT. Translating gives CASLGGTGELFF.

The chain has TRBV4-1 and TRBJ1-3; no clear D. Germline values: CDR1 MGHRA, CDR2 YSYEKL. Trimming left V 4 bases short and J 4 bases short, with 17 bases between. The CDR3 spans 16 residues. DNA of the CDR3: TGCGCCAGCAGCCCGACCGGAGAGGCGGCAGGAAACACCATATATTTT. This sequence encodes CASSPTGEAAGNTIYF.

This chain joins TRBV4-2 and TRBJ2-7, with a tentative D call TRBD2 (6 bases). The V and J ends lost 4 bases and 3 bases respectively, with 13 bases between them. Germline CDR1 is LGHNA and CDR2 is YNFKEQ. This CDR3 is 14 amino acids long. In DNA, the CDR3 is TGTGCCAGCAGCCCCCGGGACTCCCACTACGAGCAGTACTTC. This translates into CASSPRDSHYEQYF.

The chain employs TRBV27 and TRBJ1-5, with a possible D match to TRBD1 (5 bases). V was clipped by 0 bases and J by 6 bases, with 9 bases between them. The CDR3 is 14 amino acids. Germline CDR1 reads MNHEY; CDR2 reads SMNVEV (reference sequence). CDR3 DNA: TGTGCCAGCAGTTTATCCAGGGAAGGTCAGCCCCAGCATTTT. Encoded protein: CASSLSREGQPQHF.

The rearrangement links TRBV27 to TRBJ1-1; 7 bases align to TRBD1. Germline V gene lookup returns CDR1 MNHEY and CDR2 SMNVEV (reference sequence). The ends lost 3 bases at V and 5 bases at J; junction bases unmatched: 9. The CDR3 is 15 residues long. DNA of the CDR3: TGTGCCAGCAGTTTTGACCCCAGGGGGAGTACTGAAGCTTTCTTT. Translated: CASSFDPRGSTEAFF.

This chain links TRBV27 with TRBJ2-5; 9 nucleotides agree with TRBD1. CDR1 MNHEY and CDR2 SMNVEV come from the germline V gene (reference sequence). This CDR3 has 16 residues. Losses at the gene ends were 1 base for V and 1 base for J; bases not matched to a gene: 4. The CDR3 region is CASSLYATGGQETQYF. The CDR3 DNA sequence: TGTGCCAGCAGTTTATACGCGACAGGGGGCCAAGAGACCCAGTACTTC.

The chain recombines TRBV6-5 with TRBJ2-3; D is possibly TRBD1 (5 bases). Trimming left V 8 bases short and J 2 bases short, with 8 bases between. Looked up from germline, CDR1 is MNHEY and CDR2 is SVGAGI. The CDR3 is made up of 12 amino acids. The CDR3 DNA reads TGTGCCAGCGAGACAGACACAGATACGCAGTATTTT. This gives the protein CASETDTDTQYF.

As to this clone: The sample carries other DNA sequences with the same CDR3. The J gene is TRBJ1-2, the V gene TRBV18; D perhaps matches TRBD1 (5 bases). V lost 6 bases, J lost 8 bases, and 16 bases lay in between. CDR3 size: 13 residues. Germline values: CDR1 KGHSH, CDR2 LQKENI. CDR3 residues: CASSLGTGNGYTF. The DNA for the CDR3 is TGTGCCAGCTCTCTGGGGACTGGCAACGGCTACACCTTC.

This clone was counted a few times. This chain joins TRBV6-5 and TRBJ1-5; the match to TRBD1 covers 9 bases. V lost 6 bases to trimming and J lost 7 bases; unmatched junction nucleotides: 7. CDR3 length: 14 residues. Germline V gene data show CDR1 as MNHEY and CDR2 as SVGAGI. The DNA for the CDR3 is TGTGCCAGCAGAAACAGGGGGCTAAGCCAGCCCCAGCATTTT. Protein sequence: CASRNRGLSQPQHF.

The genes are TRBV5-1 and TRBJ2-3; 8 bases line up with TRBD2. This CDR3 is 15 amino acids long. CDR1 and CDR2 from the germline V gene are SGHRS and YFSETQ. Trimming removed 5 bases from V and 0 bases from J; junction bases left unmatched: 5. The CDR3: CASRVSGASTDTQYF. DNA of the CDR3: TGCGCCAGCAGGGTTAGCGGGGCTAGCACAGATACGCAGTATTTT.

The chain has TRBV6-1 and TRBJ2-6; D unresolved. This CDR3 is built from 15 residues. Germline V CDR1 and CDR2: MNHNS, SASEGT. The V and J ends lost 2 bases and 0 bases respectively, with 5 bases between them. The CDR3 coding sequence is TGTGCCAGCAGTGAACATTTCTCTGGGGCCAACGTCCTGACTTTC. Protein sequence: CASSEHFSGANVLTF.